This TCR beta chain was documented in a study of shared clonotypes between healthy human individuals. In the study overall: Donors had three CD4 naive, three CD4 memory, two CD8 naive and one CD8 memory plate apiece. Broader study findings: On the whole, naive subsets had larger estimated richness than memory subsets had.

Germline loops: CDR1 MDHEN, CDR2 SYDVKM. With 7 bases removed from V and 4 bases from J, the gap between germline ends came to 10 bases. CDR3 length equals 12 residues. As regards this clone: No antigen is known for it.

Some 32,000 T cell genomes, or approximately 190 ng DNA, went into the sorted-subset replicate PCRs. The assay was immunoSEQ multiplex PCR, and TCRdb's table has in-frame clones only and misses some. This table holds about 2 million clones, 90% to 95% found once. Nashville, Tennessee was home to all donors, who were Caucasian adults. Sequencing used naive CD4+ T cells sorted from blood. As for subset: CD45RA+ positively selected. This chain uses TRBV28 with TRBJ1-2; TRBD1 might be the D (6 bases). The sequence was obtained from a man aged 18 to 30 in good health. In DNA, the CDR3 is TGTGCCAGCACCAGGGGAGGCTATGGCTACACCTTC. This codes for CASTRGGYGYTF.